This is a list of T cell receptor beta chains from one sample in a study of cytomegalovirus exposure and HLA in healthy donors. TCRdb's copy holds only in-frame clones and misses some; the assay was immunoSEQ multiplex PCR. The sample gives 160,000 or so clones, roughly 73% of which show up once; about 1.4% is in the top ten. Sequencing input: PBMCs. All receptors derive from a woman in her thirties in good health and CMV-seronegative. The CDR3 runs from the conserved cysteine through the conserved F or W. D genes are given only for firm matches. Only some rows state a clone size, as once, few, many or a class for expanded clones.

D	J	V	size	CDR3	DNA
.	TRBJ1-6	TRBV30	.	CAWTRTYNSPLHF	TGTGCCTGGACGCGCACCTATAATTCACCCCTCCACTTT
.	TRBJ1-4	TRBV6-5	.	CASSFSWGEEEKLFF	TGTGCCAGCAGTTTCTCCTGGGGGGAGGAAGAAAAACTGTTTTTT
TRBD2	TRBJ2-3	TRBV5-1	.	CASSGLAGGLTTDTQYF	TGCGCCAGCAGCGGACTAGCGGGGGGGTTAACCACAGATACGCAGTATTTT
.	TRBJ1-2	TRBV2	.	CASSVGGRVSSNYGYTF	TGTGCCAGCAGTGTGGGGGGACGAGTGTCCTCTAACTATGGCTACACCTTC
.	TRBJ2-7	TRBV29-1	.	CSVGTASYEQYF	TGCAGCGTTGGGACAGCCTCCTACGAGCAGTACTTC
TRBD1	TRBJ2-7	TRBV5-1	.	CASSSQQGVPSYEQYF	TGCGCCAGCAGCTCGCAACAGGGGGTCCCTTCCTACGAGCAGTACTTC
TRBD1	TRBJ1-3	TRBV7-2	.	CASRRGTATGNTIYF	TGTGCCAGCAGGCGAGGGACAGCTACTGGAAACACCATATATTTT
.	TRBJ1-1	TRBV5-1	.	CASSLSSRHNTEAFF	TGCGCCAGCAGCTTGTCCTCCAGGCATAACACTGAAGCTTTCTTT
TRBD1	TRBJ1-2	TRBV18	.	CASSPLTQGMNYGYTF	TGTGCCAGCTCACCACTAACACAGGGGATGAACTATGGCTACACCTTC
TRBD1	TRBJ1-1	TRBV6-5	.	CASSYSRQGRTEAFF	TGTGCCAGCAGTTACTCCCGACAGGGGCGTACTGAAGCTTTCTTT
.	TRBJ1-6	TRBV19	.	CASSMRENSPLHF	TGTGCCAGTAGTATGCGGGAAAATTCACCCCTCCACTTT
TRBD1	TRBJ2-1	TRBV5-1	.	CASSLAGTGVYNEQFF	TGCGCCAGCAGCTTGGCCGGGACAGGGGTCTACAATGAGCAGTTCTTC
TRBD2	TRBJ2-3	TRBV28	.	CASSSRGGGDTQYF	TGTGCCAGCAGTTCGCGGGGGGGCGGGGATACGCAGTATTTT
.	TRBJ1-4	TRBV5-1	.	CASSSGTPGGGEKLFF	TGCGCCAGCAGCTCCGGGACCCCGGGAGGTGGGGAAAAACTGTTTTTT
.	TRBJ1-1	TRBV5-6	.	CASSLEGDSTEAFF	TGTGCCAGCAGCTTGGAGGGGGATAGCACTGAAGCTTTCTTT
.	TRBJ2-2	TRBV7-3	.	CASSNSDRGYTGELFF	TGTGCCAGCAGCAACTCAGATCGCGGGTACACCGGGGAGCTGTTTTTT
.	TRBJ2-7	TRBV28	few	CASSFYYEQYF	TGTGCCAGCAGTTTCTACTACGAGCAGTACTTC
.	TRBJ1-1	TRBV19	.	CASKSGGGTEAFF	TGTGCCAGTAAATCCGGGGGTGGGACTGAAGCTTTCTTT
.	TRBJ2-1	TRBV7-6	.	CASSLGRENEQFF	TGTGCCAGCAGCTTAGGGCGGGAAAATGAGCAGTTCTTC
.	TRBJ1-2	TRBV5-4	.	CASSLGQFNYGYTF	TGTGCCAGCAGCTTGGGACAGTTTAACTATGGCTACACCTTC
.	TRBJ2-1	TRBV5-1	.	CASTGESSYNEQFF	TGCGCCAGCACCGGAGAGTCTTCCTACAATGAGCAGTTCTTC
.	TRBJ2-7	TRBV21-1	few	CASSRRDWGYEQYF	TGTGCCAGCAGCAGGAGGGACTGGGGCTACGAGCAGTACTTC
TRBD2	TRBJ2-2	TRBV5-1	.	CASSQGTSYTGELFF	TGCGCCAGCAGCCAGGGGACTAGCTACACCGGGGAGCTGTTTTTT
TRBD1	TRBJ2-4	TRBV5-6	once	CASSTGTGGNIQYF	TGTGCCAGCAGTACCGGGACAGGGGGGAACATTCAGTACTTC
.	TRBJ1-1	TRBV27	few	CASSVSSRGEAFF	TGTGCCAGCAGTGTGTCCTCACGAGGTGAAGCTTTCTTT
TRBD1	TRBJ2-7	TRBV11-2	.	CASSFGTAYEQYF	TGTGCCAGCAGCTTTGGGACAGCCTACGAGCAGTACTTC
.	TRBJ2-3	TRBV6-4	.	CASRGSGADTQYF	TGTGCCAGCAGGGGTTCGGGGGCAGATACGCAGTATTTT
.	TRBJ1-6	TRBV4-1	.	CASSQDHSFNSPLHF	TGCGCCAGCAGCCAAGATCACAGCTTCAATTCACCCCTCCACTTT
TRBD1	TRBJ1-5	TRBV27	.	CASRGQGLSPQHF	TGTGCCAGCAGGGGACAGGGCCTATCGCCCCAGCATTTT
.	TRBJ2-7	TRBV4-2	few	CASSQGSGYEQYF	TGTGCCAGCAGCCAAGGATCGGGCTACGAGCAGTACTTC
.	TRBJ1-1	TRBV5-5	.	CASSRPTVNTEAFF	TGTGCCAGCAGCAGACCGACAGTCAACACTGAAGCTTTCTTT
TRBD1	TRBJ1-5	TRBV19	.	CASSGTAHQPQHF	TGTGCCAGTAGCGGGACAGCTCATCAGCCCCAGCATTTT
TRBD1	TRBJ1-1	TRBV2	.	CASRRDSLEAFF	TGTGCCAGCAGGAGGGACAGCCTTGAAGCTTTCTTT
.	TRBJ1-2	TRBV6-1	.	CASSATRDTYRYTF	TGTGCCAGCAGTGCAACACGGGACACCTATCGCTACACCTTC
.	TRBJ2-2	TRBV19	few	CASAVMSEEELFF	TGTGCCAGCGCCGTCATGAGCGAGGAGGAGCTGTTTTTT
.	TRBJ1-1	TRBV7-9	.	CASSIEEGDGTEAFF	TGTGCCAGCAGCATCGAGGAAGGCGACGGCACTGAAGCTTTCTTT
.	TRBJ2-3	TRBV7-2	.	CASSAYPGLGLEDTQYF	TGTGCCAGCAGCGCCTATCCGGGACTCGGCCTTGAGGATACGCAGTATTTT
.	TRBJ1-1	TRBV6-1	.	CASSELGLGRLEAFF	TGTGCCAGCAGTGAACTGGGCCTTGGTCGCTTGGAAGCTTTCTTT
TRBD2	TRBJ2-1	TRBV5-4	.	CASSPRLAGGDEQFF	TGTGCCAGCAGCCCCCGACTAGCGGGGGGGGATGAGCAGTTCTTC
TRBD1	TRBJ2-3	TRBV11-2	.	CASSWDRRTDTQYF	TGTGCCAGCAGCTGGGACAGACGCACAGATACGCAGTATTTT
.	TRBJ1-2	TRBV6-4	once	CASSDSAGAILYGYTF	TGTGCCAGCAGTGACTCGGCAGGGGCGATTCTCTATGGCTACACCTTC
.	TRBJ1-6	TRBV28	.	CASRQGHSYNSPLHF	TGTGCCAGCAGACAGGGACATTCCTATAATTCACCCCTCCACTTT
.	TRBJ2-1	TRBV28	.	CASSLGGAEVNEQFF	TGTGCCAGCAGTTTAGGTGGGGCCGAAGTCAATGAGCAGTTCTTC
.	TRBJ1-2	TRBV2	once	CASSEVSGSYGYTF	TGTGCCAGCAGTGAAGTGTCGGGGAGCTATGGCTACACCTTC
.	TRBJ1-3	TRBV5-1	few	CASSLWATDLSGNTIYF	TGCGCCAGCAGCTTGTGGGCGACAGACCTCTCTGGAAACACCATATATTTT
TRBD2	TRBJ2-5	TRBV27	.	CASKLAGVETQYF	TGTGCCAGCAAGCTAGCGGGGGTTGAGACCCAGTACTTC
.	TRBJ1-6	TRBV10-3	.	CAISETGNSPLHF	TGTGCCATCAGTGAGACAGGTAATTCACCCCTCCACTTT